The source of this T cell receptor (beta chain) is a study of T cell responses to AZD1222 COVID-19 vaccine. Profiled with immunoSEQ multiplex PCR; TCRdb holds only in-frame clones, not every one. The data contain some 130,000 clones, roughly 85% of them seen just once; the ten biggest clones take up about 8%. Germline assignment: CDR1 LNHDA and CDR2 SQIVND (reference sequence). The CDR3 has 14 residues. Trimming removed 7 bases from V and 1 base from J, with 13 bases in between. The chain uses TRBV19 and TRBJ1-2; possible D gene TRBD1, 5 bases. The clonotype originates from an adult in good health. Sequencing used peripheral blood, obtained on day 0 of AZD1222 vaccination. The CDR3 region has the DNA TGTGCCAGTAACCATAGGGGAAATAACTATGGCTACACCTTC. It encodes CASNHRGNNYGYTF.